The 20 T cell receptor beta chains in this list originate from one sample, sequenced in a study of neurological immune-mediated disorders. TCRdb called the 5' RACE reads again in MiXCR, with one record for every CDR3 protein. The data show fewer than 65,000 distinct CDR3 sequences, with more than 4% seen just once and 2.9% held by the top ten. Material for sequencing was PBMCs. These receptors all come from a man aged 50-60 years with multiple sclerosis.

This clonotype was found many times. The chain combines TRBV3-1 with TRBJ1-5, with D hard to call. This CDR3 comprises 17 residues. CDR1 is LGHDT and CDR2 is YNNKEL in the germline V gene (reference sequence). V shed 0 bases and J shed 1 base, with 13 bases lying between them. CDR3 protein: CASSQDRPGWSNQPQHF. The DNA for the CDR3 is TGTGCCAGCAGCCAAGATAGGCCAGGTTGGAGCAATCAGCCCCAGCATTTT.

The table lists this clonotype with many counts. The chain links TRBV4-1 to TRBJ2-1; D gene uncertain. Germline CDR1 is MGHRA and CDR2 is YSYEKL. V was trimmed by 2 bases and J by 6 bases, leaving 11 bases between them. The CDR3 sequence is 14 residues long. CDR3 coding DNA: TGCGCCAGCAGCCAACAGACTCCCCTCAATGAGCAGTTCTTC. Its translation: CASSQQTPLNEQFF.

This clonotype was seen at least ten times. Mismatch with germline at one junction end may stem from a read error. This chain links TRBV5-1 with TRBJ1-5, with 10 bases that match TRBD1. The CDR3 is made up of 16 amino acids. The germline gives CDR1 SGHRS, CDR2 YFSETQ. This CDR3 reads CASSLDPGQGNQPQNF. For the CDR3, the DNA is TGCGCCAGCAGCTTGGATCCGGGACAGGGGAATCAGCCCCAGAATTTT.

There are many counts of this clonotype. The gene calls are TRBV5-1 and TRBJ2-1, with a weak D call TRBD2 (6 bases). The CDR3 has 16 amino acids. Trimming shortened V by 0 bases and J by 2 bases, and 12 bases separated the two germline ends. Germline CDR1 is SGHRS and CDR2 is YFSETQ. CDR3 sequence reads: CASSLAGGNTYNEQFF. DNA of the CDR3: TGCGCCAGCAGCTTGGCCGGAGGGAACACCTACAATGAGCAGTTCTTC.

This clonotype has at least ten counts. The chain employs TRBV5-1 and TRBJ2-1, with TRBD2 matching over 8 bases. V lost 0 bases and J lost 2; bases outside the gene matches: 7. From germline, CDR1 is SGHRS and CDR2 YFSETQ. The CDR3 length is 17 residues. CDR3 coding DNA: TGCGCCAGCAGCTTGGACCCGGGACTAGGGCCCTACAATGAGCAGTTCTTC. This encodes CASSLDPGLGPYNEQFF.

This clonotype was recorded only once. This chain connects TRBV20-1 to TRBJ2-7; D possibly corresponds to TRBD1 (7 bases). V lost 6 bases, J lost 2 bases, and 11 bases lay in between. Germline lookup yields CDR1 DFQATT and CDR2 SNEGSKA (reference sequence). This CDR3 is 12 amino acids long. The CDR3 coding sequence is TGCAGTGCCCAGGGGGGAACCTACGAGCAGTACTTC. Protein product: CSAQGGTYEQYF.

This clonotype has just a few counts. The chain has TRBV5-1 and TRBJ1-4, with unresolved D. This CDR3 comprises 15 residues. Germline-derived CDR1 and CDR2 are SGHRS and YFSETQ. Trimming took off 4 bases at V and 8 bases at J, with 18 bases between the two ends. DNA of the CDR3: TGCGCCAGCAGCGCCTTGGAGGGCTATGTCGAAAAACTGTTTTTT. Its protein product is CASSALEGYVEKLFF.

This clonotype showed up many times. This chain connects TRBV7-6 to TRBJ1-5, with TRBD1 matching over 9 bases. V lost 1 base and J lost 0; bases outside the gene matches: 10. Germline V gives CDR1 SGHVS, CDR2 FNYEAQ. This CDR3 is 19 amino acids long. The CDR3 sequence: CASSLGDLRDRDSNQPQHF. The CDR3 DNA sequence: TGTGCCAGCAGCTTAGGGGACTTGCGGGACAGGGATAGCAATCAGCCCCAGCATTTT.

This clonotype was found many times. The CDR3 loop is CASSWASSEQYF. As DNA, the CDR3 is TGTGCCAGCAGCTGGGCTAGTTCCGAGCAGTACTTC. The genes are TRBV12-3 or TRBV12-4 and TRBJ2-7, with D unclear. The CDR3 spans 12 residues. Trimming removed 6 bases at V and 6 bases at J, with 12 bases between.

In its sample, this clonotype was seen many times. The genes are TRBV15 and TRBJ2-2, with D possibly being TRBD1 (8 bases). The CDR3 is made up of 16 amino acids. Trimming removed 2 bases at V and 6 bases at J, with 16 bases between. Germline values: CDR1 LNHNV, CDR2 YYDKDF (reference sequence). CDR3 bases: TGTGCCACCAGCAGAAAGACAGGGGAGGGGGCCGGGGAGCTGTTTTTT. It translates to CATSRKTGEGAGELFF.

J is TRBJ1-6 and V is TRBV4-1; TRBD1 is a possible D gene (5 bases). Looked up from germline, CDR1 is MGHRA and CDR2 is YSYEKL. V was clipped by 4 bases and J by 12 bases, with 25 bases between them. The CDR3 sequence is 17 residues long. The CDR3 protein is CASSLISGPRDEGPLHF. The CDR3 region has the DNA TGCGCCAGCAGCCTTATATCGGGACCAAGGGACGAGGGACCCCTCCACTTT.

This clonotype has more than one count but fewer than ten. The chain links TRBV5-1 to TRBJ2-4; no clear D gene. Germline V CDR1 and CDR2: SGHRS, YFSETQ. The CDR3 consists of 16 residues. Trimming pared 7 bases from V and 3 bases from J, leaving 20 bases between. This CDR3 reads CASELLGPDGKNIQYF. In DNA form, the CDR3 reads TGCGCCAGCGAACTTCTTGGGCCGGACGGCAAAAACATTCAGTACTTC.

This clonotype was counted at least ten times. The V call is TRBV5-1, the J call TRBJ2-7; no clear D. V was trimmed by 4 bases and J by 3 bases, leaving 8 bases between them. The CDR3 sequence is 12 residues long. Per the germline V gene, CDR1 is SGHRS and CDR2 is YFSETQ. Here the CDR3 reads CASSGSIYEQYF. The CDR3 nucleotides read TGCGCCAGCAGCGGAAGCATCTACGAGCAGTACTTC.

This clonotype appeared many times. J is TRBJ2-1 and V is TRBV20-1, with D unresolved. The CDR3 runs to 14 residues. The germline CDR1 and CDR2 sequences are DFQATT and SNEGSKA (reference sequence). With 5 bases removed from V and 4 bases from J, the gap between germline ends came to 15 bases. This CDR3 reads CSAPVSDGYNEQFF. The DNA for the CDR3 is TGCAGTGCTCCCGTCAGCGACGGGTACAATGAGCAGTTCTTC.

This chain joins TRBV4-2 and TRBJ1-1, with D possibly TRBD1 on 5 matching bases. This CDR3 has 14 residues. Germline assignment: CDR1 LGHNA and CDR2 YNFKEQ. Trimming cost V 5 bases and J 5 bases, with 15 bases left between them. The CDR3 region has the DNA TGTGCCAGCAGCGCTGCGGGGGAGTGGACTGAAGCTTTCTTT. Protein: CASSAAGEWTEAFF.

This clonotype was picked up many times. The chain links TRBV29-1 to TRBJ1-2; D call uncertain. The CDR3 consists of 13 residues. The V end lost 4 bases, the J end lost 6 bases, and 15 bases lay between the germline ends. The V gene's germline CDR1 is SQVTM and CDR2 ANQGSEA. Here the CDR3 reads CSVVGDLQHGYTF. As DNA, the CDR3 is TGCAGCGTTGTTGGAGATCTTCAGCATGGCTACACCTTC.

This clonotype is termed medium-sized. This rearrangement joins TRBV28 to TRBJ1-6; 10 bases map to TRBD1. After removal of 6 bases from V and 9 bases from J, the junction contained 8 bases not matched to a gene. The CDR3 sequence is 15 residues long. Germline V lookup: CDR1 MDHEN, CDR2 SYDVKM. The CDR3 sequence is CASRAGTGEVSPLHF. CDR3 nucleotide sequence: TGTGCCAGCAGGGCGGGGACAGGGGAGGTTTCACCCCTCCACTTT.

This clonotype showed up many times. The rearrangement uses TRBV7-9 and TRBJ2-5; 7 positions agree with TRBD1. The CDR3 spans 15 residues. With V trimmed by 5 bases and J by 0 bases, 6 bases remained unmatched. CDR1 is SEHNR, CDR2 FQNEAQ, per germline (reference sequence). As DNA, the CDR3 is TGTGCCAGCAGCATTGGGACAGCCTACCAAGAGACCCAGTACTTC. Amino acids: CASSIGTAYQETQYF.

This clonotype was found many times. The chain is built from TRBV5-1 and TRBJ2-5; weak D call: TRBD2 (6 bases). This CDR3 is 16 amino acids long. Trimming took off 0 bases at V and 5 bases at J, with 17 bases between the two ends. Germline loops: CDR1 SGHRS, CDR2 YFSETQ. CDR3: CASSLGFGTAEETQYF. The CDR3 DNA reads as TGCGCCAGCAGCTTGGGATTTGGGACTGCCGAGGAGACCCAGTACTTC.

This clonotype was detected ten times or more. The chain recombines TRBV20-1 with TRBJ2-1; D ambiguous. The CDR3 covers 13 residues. Germline lookup yields CDR1 DFQATT and CDR2 SNEGSKA (reference sequence). The V gene lost 5 bases and the J gene lost 5 bases, with 13 bases spanning the gap. The chain's CDR3 is CSAVGRSNNEQFF. Here the CDR3 DNA reads TGCAGTGCTGTTGGGCGAAGCAACAATGAGCAGTTCTTC.